This is a list of T cell receptor beta chains from one sample in a study of identical twins. TCRdb independently ran MiXCR on the 5' RACE reads; one entry per CDR3 protein. The repertoire holds hundreds of thousands of distinct CDR3 sequences, 15% to 20% seen once, with about an eighth in the top ten. These same records also appear under a second study, on T cells expressing NK-cell markers.

Sample: PBMCs. Receptor source: a woman aged 18-29 years in good health. The CDR3 runs from the conserved cysteine through the conserved F or W. A D gene is named only where the DNA matches it firmly. Size tells how often a clone was seen (once, few, many) or the class of an expanded clone, and some rows leave it out.

d_call: TRBD1; j_call: TRBJ1-2; clone_size: -; v_call: TRBV20-1; cdr3_aa: CSARGADRVGGYTF; cdr3_nt: TGCAGTGCTAGGGGGGCGGACAGGGTAGGTGGCTACACCTTC
d_call: -; j_call: TRBJ1-2; clone_size: -; v_call: TRBV7-8; cdr3_aa: CASSLARGSTNYGYTF; cdr3_nt: TGTGCCAGCAGCTTAGCGCGGGGGAGTACTAACTATGGCTACACCTTC
d_call: -; j_call: TRBJ1-2; clone_size: few; v_call: TRBV4-3; cdr3_aa: CASSHRGSLYGYTF; cdr3_nt: TGCGCCAGCAGCCATCGGGGCTCACTCTATGGCTACACCTTC
d_call: -; j_call: TRBJ2-2; clone_size: few; v_call: TRBV12-3/TRBV12-4; cdr3_aa: CASSNGPTGELFF; cdr3_nt: TGTGCCAGCAGCAATGGGCCCACCGGGGAGCTGTTTTTT
d_call: -; j_call: TRBJ2-4; clone_size: -; v_call: TRBV12-3/TRBV12-4; cdr3_aa: CASSLVRGSGIQYF; cdr3_nt: TGTGCCAGCAGTTTAGTCCGGGGGTCCGGCATTCAGTACTTC
d_call: -; j_call: TRBJ2-5; clone_size: -; v_call: TRBV20-1; cdr3_aa: CSAPSTRRETQYF; cdr3_nt: TGCAGTGCCCCAAGTACCCGTCGAGAGACCCAGTACTTC
d_call: -; j_call: TRBJ2-5; clone_size: once; v_call: TRBV2; cdr3_aa: CASSVFRAPRETQYF; cdr3_nt: TGTGCCAGCAGTGTGTTCAGGGCCCCTCGGGAGACCCAGTACTTC
d_call: -; j_call: TRBJ2-5; clone_size: -; v_call: TRBV20-1; cdr3_aa: CSASGTTETQYF; cdr3_nt: TGCAGTGCTAGCGGGACAACAGAGACCCAGTACTTC
d_call: -; j_call: TRBJ1-5; clone_size: many; v_call: TRBV5-1; cdr3_aa: CASSVAPGLEQPQHF; cdr3_nt: TGCGCCAGCAGCGTAGCACCGGGGTTGGAGCAGCCCCAGCATTTT
d_call: TRBD1; j_call: TRBJ1-2; clone_size: -; v_call: TRBV10-3; cdr3_aa: CAISEDRAPYTF; cdr3_nt: TGTGCCATCAGTGAGGACAGGGCACCGTACACCTTC
d_call: -; j_call: TRBJ2-2; clone_size: many; v_call: TRBV5-6; cdr3_aa: CASSYTHTTGELFF; cdr3_nt: TGTGCCAGCAGCTACACCCATACCACCGGGGAGCTGTTTTTT
d_call: -; j_call: TRBJ2-3; clone_size: -; v_call: TRBV29-1; cdr3_aa: CSVESRRGRDTQYF; cdr3_nt: TGCAGCGTTGAATCCCGGCGGGGTCGGGATACGCAGTATTTT
d_call: TRBD1; j_call: TRBJ2-1; clone_size: few; v_call: TRBV7-9; cdr3_aa: CASSYYRGGTGVHEQFF; cdr3_nt: TGTGCCAGCAGCTATTACAGGGGGGGGACAGGGGTTCATGAGCAGTTCTTC
d_call: TRBD1; j_call: TRBJ2-1; clone_size: many; v_call: TRBV7-9; cdr3_aa: CAISQGAQDEQFF; cdr3_nt: TGTGCCATTTCACAGGGGGCGCAGGATGAGCAGTTCTTC
d_call: TRBD1; j_call: TRBJ2-7; clone_size: -; v_call: TRBV11-2; cdr3_aa: CASSLVTTGQDEQYF; cdr3_nt: TGTGCCAGCAGCTTAGTCACCACCGGACAGGACGAGCAGTACTTC
d_call: -; j_call: TRBJ2-1; clone_size: -; v_call: TRBV9; cdr3_aa: CASSVDGARGNEQFF; cdr3_nt: TGTGCCAGCAGCGTAGATGGGGCCAGAGGCAATGAGCAGTTCTTC
d_call: TRBD2; j_call: TRBJ2-2; clone_size: few; v_call: TRBV4-3; cdr3_aa: CASSPWTDSGSTGELFF; cdr3_nt: TGCGCCAGCAGCCCGTGGACAGATAGCGGGAGCACCGGGGAGCTGTTTTTT
d_call: -; j_call: TRBJ1-1; clone_size: few; v_call: TRBV12-3/TRBV12-4; cdr3_aa: CASSLRVGVNTEAFF; cdr3_nt: TGTGCCAGCAGTTTAAGGGTGGGGGTGAACACTGAAGCTTTCTTT
d_call: -; j_call: TRBJ2-7; clone_size: few; v_call: TRBV25-1; cdr3_aa: CASSPPSGKYEQYF; cdr3_nt: TGTGCCAGCAGCCCACCCTCCGGCAAATACGAGCAGTACTTC
d_call: -; j_call: TRBJ1-3; clone_size: -; v_call: TRBV20-1; cdr3_aa: CSAVWRVLNTIYF; cdr3_nt: TGCAGTGCCGTATGGCGGGTATTGAACACCATATATTTT
d_call: TRBD2; j_call: TRBJ2-1; clone_size: -; v_call: TRBV7-9; cdr3_aa: CARRGLAGDEQFF; cdr3_nt: TGTGCCAGACGGGGACTAGCGGGAGATGAGCAGTTCTTC
d_call: -; j_call: TRBJ2-3; clone_size: -; v_call: TRBV20-1; cdr3_aa: CSAISPRTSTDTQYF; cdr3_nt: TGCAGTGCCATCTCCCCCAGGACTAGCACAGATACGCAGTATTTT
d_call: -; j_call: TRBJ2-7; clone_size: -; v_call: TRBV4-3; cdr3_aa: CASSQAHRGLSYEQYF; cdr3_nt: TGCGCCAGCAGCCAGGCCCACAGGGGACTCTCCTACGAGCAGTACTTC
d_call: -; j_call: TRBJ2-1; clone_size: few; v_call: TRBV6-1; cdr3_aa: CASSLIGYNEQFF; cdr3_nt: TGTGCCAGCAGCCTTATTGGCTACAATGAGCAGTTCTTC
d_call: TRBD1; j_call: TRBJ2-7; clone_size: -; v_call: TRBV4-3; cdr3_aa: CASSPDPGTGWYEQYF; cdr3_nt: TGCGCCAGCAGCCCGGATCCCGGGACAGGGTGGTACGAGCAGTACTTC
d_call: -; j_call: TRBJ2-1; clone_size: few; v_call: TRBV2; cdr3_aa: CASGAERRGNEQFF; cdr3_nt: TGTGCCAGCGGTGCCGAACGGCGAGGCAATGAGCAGTTCTTC
d_call: -; j_call: TRBJ1-4; clone_size: -; v_call: TRBV3-1; cdr3_aa: CASSHSDGANEKLFF; cdr3_nt: TGTGCCAGCAGCCACTCGGACGGTGCTAATGAAAAACTGTTTTTT
d_call: TRBD2; j_call: TRBJ2-3; clone_size: -; v_call: TRBV5-1; cdr3_aa: CASSLFSGGRGDTQYF; cdr3_nt: TGCGCCAGCAGCTTGTTTTCGGGAGGCCGTGGGGATACGCAGTATTTT
d_call: -; j_call: TRBJ1-1; clone_size: -; v_call: TRBV5-6; cdr3_aa: CASSSFQGVVTEAFF; cdr3_nt: TGTGCCAGCAGCTCTTTCCAGGGAGTAGTCACTGAAGCTTTCTTT
d_call: TRBD1; j_call: TRBJ1-1; clone_size: many; v_call: TRBV9; cdr3_aa: CASSADWGTGSGTEAFF; cdr3_nt: TGTGCCAGCAGCGCCGACTGGGGGACAGGGTCGGGCACTGAAGCTTTCTTT
d_call: TRBD1; j_call: TRBJ1-1; clone_size: -; v_call: TRBV20-1; cdr3_aa: CSAQTGVVTFF; cdr3_nt: TGCAGTGCCCAAACAGGGGTGGTAACTTTCTTT